This T cell receptor beta chain was identified in a study of radiotherapy plus CTLA-4 blockade in lung cancer. Study context: Roughly 17% of patients responded objectively, and roughly 31% achieved disease control. Notes on the study in general: With interferon-beta, early dynamics of blood T cell clones were reported to best predict response. Blood-borne expansion of tumor-derived TCR clones followed radiotherapy plus ipilimumab.

V was clipped by 4 bases and J by 0 bases, with 7 bases between them. This CDR3 contains 14 residues. Germline V gene lookup returns CDR1 GTSNPN and CDR2 SVGIG (reference sequence). This clone came up a few times. As yet, its antigen is unknown. Ipilimumab CTLA-4 blockade and focal radiation were given to patients with chemo-refractory metastatic non-small-cell lung cancer. Here immunoSEQ multiplex PCR was the method, and the copy in TCRdb shows in-frame clones only, minus some. Of just under 60,000 clones in the sample, 72% were seen once. This clonotype was sampled from a human donor with non-small cell lung cancer whose response to radiotherapy plus ipilimumab could not be evaluated. The chain links TRBV30 to TRBJ1-6; D not certain. This sample comprised peripheral blood, obtained from a patient treated with radiotherapy plus ipilimumab. The CDR3 loop is CAWKRSSYNSPLHF. Here the CDR3 DNA reads TGTGCCTGGAAACGGAGCTCCTATAATTCACCCCTCCACTTT. The variable domain in full, with the rest retrieved from reference TRBV30 and TRBJ1-6, is SQTIHQWPATLVQPVGSPLSLECTVEGTSNPNLYWYRQAAGRGLQLLFYSVGIGQISSEVPQNLSASRPQDRQFILSSKKLLLSDSGFYLCAWKRSSYNSPLHFGNGTRLTVT.